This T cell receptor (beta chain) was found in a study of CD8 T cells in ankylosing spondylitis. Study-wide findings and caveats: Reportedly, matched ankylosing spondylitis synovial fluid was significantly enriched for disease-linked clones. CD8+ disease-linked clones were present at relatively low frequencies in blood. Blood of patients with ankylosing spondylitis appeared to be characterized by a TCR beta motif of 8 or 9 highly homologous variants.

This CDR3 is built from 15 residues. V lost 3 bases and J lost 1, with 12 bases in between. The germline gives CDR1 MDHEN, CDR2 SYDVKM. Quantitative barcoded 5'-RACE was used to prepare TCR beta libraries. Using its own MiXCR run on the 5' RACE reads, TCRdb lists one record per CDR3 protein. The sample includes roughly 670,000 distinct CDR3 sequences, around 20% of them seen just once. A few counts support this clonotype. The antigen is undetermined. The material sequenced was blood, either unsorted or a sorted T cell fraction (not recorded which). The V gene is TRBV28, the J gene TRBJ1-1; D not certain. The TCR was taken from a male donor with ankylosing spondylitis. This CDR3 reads CASSFRSAGNTEAFF. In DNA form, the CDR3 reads TGTGCCAGCAGTTTTCGTTCAGCCGGGAACACTGAAGCTTTCTTT.